Listed below are T cell receptor beta chains from one sample, sequenced in a study of OX40 agonist ivuxolimab in advanced cancers. Assay used: immunoSEQ multiplex PCR; TCRdb lists only in-frame clones, some missing. The table lists tens of thousands of clones, around 80% of them singletons. The sample in question was CD4+ or CD8+ T cells sorted from blood, obtained in a trial of the OX40 agonist ivuxolimab. These receptor sequences come from an adult with an advanced solid tumor such as melanoma, head and neck, liver or kidney cancer. The conserved cysteine and the conserved F or W are not part of the CDR3 here. D genes are given only for firm matches. Clone sizes are given selectively: once, few, many, or a class where the clone is expanded.

D,V,J,size,CDR3
.,TRBV13,TRBJ2-1,once,ASSLAPSHGEQF
.,TRBV5-8,TRBJ2-1,.,ASSPGVLGTNEQF
TRBD1,TRBV19,TRBJ2-2,.,ASSITRRQGANTGELF
.,TRBV10-3,TRBJ1-1,few,AISVEANTEAF
.,TRBV19,TRBJ1-1,.,ASSNPPRRQGKTDTEAF
TRBD1,TRBV29-1,TRBJ1-1,.,SVVRQGNTEAF
TRBD1,TRBV28,TRBJ2-2,.,ASSTYRDRGMNTGELF
.,TRBV12-5,TRBJ2-1,.,ASGLLGSSYNEQF
.,TRBV18,TRBJ2-1,.,ASSPPGRGEQF
.,TRBV10-1,TRBJ2-5,once,ASSEFKSQY
.,TRBV11-2,TRBJ2-1,.,ASSSTGRYNEQF
.,TRBV5-1,TRBJ1-1,.,ASSSYVGDTEAF
.,TRBV2,TRBJ1-1,.,ASSGSGFPEAF
TRBD1,TRBV2,TRBJ1-2,.,ASRGDRSNYGYT
.,TRBV5-4,TRBJ1-2,.,ASSLDSLNYGYT
.,TRBV19,TRBJ1-1,.,ASSMGGGTEAF
TRBD2,TRBV28,TRBJ2-2,.,AAGGVNTGELF
.,TRBV7-3,TRBJ2-3,.,ASSASGRTDTQY
TRBD1,TRBV6-5,TRBJ1-4,.,ASSNYGTGDQKVF
.,TRBV2,TRBJ2-3,few,ASSTHRDIPQY
.,TRBV6-5,TRBJ1-6,.,ASAPGDINSPLH
TRBD1,TRBV6-6,TRBJ2-3,.,ASSVGQGSDTQY
TRBD2,TRBV5-4,TRBJ2-1,.,ASSSRTSGRRQNEQF
TRBD2,TRBV19,TRBJ2-7,.,ASSIGGAGGSYEQY
TRBD1,TRBV7-8,TRBJ2-2,.,ASSERTGGFYRGTGELF
TRBD2,TRBV6-1,TRBJ2-5,.,ASSEPGLAGGRRRD
TRBD1,TRBV19,TRBJ1-1,.,ASRARGRGMNTEAF
.,TRBV5-1,TRBJ1-2,.,ASSPQTGYGYT
TRBD1,TRBV19,TRBJ2-7,.,ASSLGQSRGTEQY
TRBD2,TRBV2,TRBJ2-1,.,ASSSPTSGIINEQF
TRBD2,TRBV19,TRBJ2-7,.,ASSPSGTSPHEQY
.,TRBV5-1,TRBJ1-4,.,ASSLSSTNEKLF
.,TRBV20-1,TRBJ2-1,.,SAPDYNEQF
.,TRBV28,TRBJ1-5,.,ASSLPQVGGQPQH
.,TRBV2,TRBJ2-3,.,ASSTTDTQY
.,TRBV2,TRBJ2-7,.,ASSEQGSGYEQY
TRBD1,TRBV11-2,TRBJ2-2,.,ASRSGGHTGELF
.,TRBV11-3,TRBJ2-7,.,ASSSRHRDEQY
.,TRBV5-1,TRBJ2-7,.,ASSKDATYEQY
.,TRBV30,TRBJ1-2,.,AWSGGERQDYGYT
TRBD1,TRBV5-6,TRBJ1-1,.,ASSFRGTRSNTEAF
TRBD2,TRBV18,TRBJ2-7,.,ASPPGLAEQY
.,TRBV21-1,TRBJ2-7,once,ASSKGVNPYEQY
.,TRBV28,TRBJ1-1,.,ASSPRRQPQTAF
TRBD2,TRBV28,TRBJ2-5,.,ASSLRGGGETQY
TRBD2,TRBV7-3,TRBJ2-1,.,ASSRTSDGEQF
.,TRBV7-9,TRBJ2-7,.,ASSFWKY
TRBD1,TRBV5-1,TRBJ2-7,.,ASGRQGGYEQY
.,TRBV15,TRBJ2-7,.,ATSRDVRGHYEQY
.,TRBV18,TRBJ2-3,.,ASSPPWSEQGRDTQY
.,TRBV6-5,TRBJ1-2,.,ASSYDPGGYGYT
.,TRBV21-1,TRBJ2-7,few,ASSPRDRVVYEQY
.,TRBV27,.,.,ASSLGLASLGYEQY
.,TRBV28,TRBJ2-2,.,ASREPNTGELF
TRBD1,TRBV7-8,TRBJ2-1,.,ASSSEDRGWYNEQF
TRBD2,TRBV30,TRBJ2-5,.,AWSRGTSGSGKTQY
TRBD1,TRBV19,TRBJ2-5,.,ASSSQGASGETQY
.,TRBV18,TRBJ2-7,.,ASSPPSKTYEQY
.,TRBV6-5,TRBJ1-4,.,ASRGSNEKLF